These 23 T cell receptor beta chains share one sample of origin, sequenced in a study of shared clonotypes between healthy human individuals. Repertoires were generated with immunoSEQ multiplex PCR, while TCRdb's copy carries only in-frame clones and drops some. The sample consists of roughly 1,100,000 clones, about 75% of them appearing once. The specimen was memory CD4+ T cells sorted from blood. Subset denoted: CD45RA-negative fraction. These TCRs come from a man younger than 35 in good health.

In this sample, this clone turned up a few times. This chain joins TRBV28 and TRBJ1-5; D remains ambiguous. Germline V gene sequence: CDR1 MDHEN, CDR2 SYDVKM. The CDR3 is 15 amino acids. V shed 3 bases and J shed 4 bases, with 13 bases lying between them. The CDR3 bases are TGTGCCAGCAGTTTCCCAGGACTCCTTAATCAGCCCCAGCATTTT. Its protein is CASSFPGLLNQPQHF.

Details on this clone: Different DNA sequences within this sample yield the same CDR3. V gene TRBV5-1 combines with J gene TRBJ1-4; no firm D call. V dropped 3 bases and J dropped 5 bases, with 11 bases sitting between them. In germline, CDR1 is SGHRS, CDR2 YFSETQ. The CDR3 extends over 14 amino acids. The CDR3: CASSSGSPNEKLFF. In DNA form, the CDR3 reads TGCGCCAGCAGCTCCGGGTCGCCGAATGAAAAACTGTTTTTT.

The chain joins TRBV18 to TRBJ2-5; no firm D call. CDR1 and CDR2 (germline): KGHSH, LQKENI. V shed 8 bases and J shed 5 bases, with 12 bases lying between them. This CDR3 region has 12 residues. The chain's CDR3 is CASSELWETQYF. The CDR3, as DNA: TGTGCCAGCAGCGAACTTTGGGAGACCCAGTACTTC. The entire variable domain, with the rest obtained from reference TRBV18 and TRBJ2-5, is as follows: NAGVMQNPRHLVRRRGQEARLRCSPMKGHSHVYWYRQLPEEGLKFMVYLQKENIIDESGMPKERFSAEFPKEGPSILRIQQVVRGDSAAYFCASSELWETQYFGPGTRLLVL.

The chain uses TRBV18 and TRBJ1-4; D gene unclear. The germline gives CDR1 KGHSH, CDR2 LQKENI. The CDR3 consists of 13 residues. The V gene lost 6 bases and the J gene lost 8 bases, with 13 bases spanning the gap. CDR3 DNA sequence: TGTGCCAGCTCCCCTTTGGGTGGGGAAAAACTGTTTTTT. It is translated as CASSPLGGEKLFF. The full variable domain, completed using reference TRBV18 and TRBJ1-4, is NAGVMQNPRHLVRRRGQEARLRCSPMKGHSHVYWYRQLPEEGLKFMVYLQKENIIDESGMPKERFSAEFPKEGPSILRIQQVVRGDSAAYFCASSPLGGEKLFFGSGTQLSVL.

This clone was picked up many times. This rearrangement joins TRBV5-6 to TRBJ2-3; 10 bases are a match to TRBD2. Germline V CDR1 and CDR2: SGHDT, YYEEEE. The CDR3 length is 16 residues. The ends lost 1 base at V and 4 bases at J; junction bases unmatched: 6. CDR3 in amino acids: CASSLSAGGIPDTQYF. CDR3 DNA: TGTGCCAGCAGCTTGTCAGCGGGAGGGATTCCAGATACGCAGTATTTT.

V gene TRBV6-1 combines with J gene TRBJ2-7; 8 nucleotides match TRBD2. Losses at the gene ends were 4 bases for V and 5 bases for J; bases not matched to a gene: 7. The V gene's germline CDR1 is MNHNS and CDR2 SASEGT. The CDR3 is made up of 14 amino acids. CDR3 in DNA: TGTGCCAGCAGTGGCATGGCGGGGGGTGACGAGCAGTACTTC. The encoded protein is CASSGMAGGDEQYF.

The V call is TRBV7-2, the J call TRBJ2-7; 11 bases line up with TRBD2. This CDR3 has 13 residues. The J segment lost 12 bases and the V segment lost 4 bases, leaving 8 bases of the junction unmatched. The germline gives CDR1 SGHTA, CDR2 FQGNSA. This CDR3 reads CASSWGLAERWYF. The CDR3, as DNA: TGTGCCAGCAGCTGGGGACTAGCGGAGAGGTGGTACTTC.

V is TRBV18 and J is TRBJ1-1, with D unresolved. The CDR3 contains 13 residues. Germline V gene lookup returns CDR1 KGHSH and CDR2 LQKENI. V shed 1 base and J shed 8 bases, with 11 bases lying between them. The DNA of the CDR3 is TGTGCCAGCTCACCACAGGCGACCGGCGAAGCTTTCTTT. It encodes CASSPQATGEAFF.

This clone showed up just a few times. The chain uses TRBV7-2 and TRBJ1-1; D gene ambiguous. The CDR3 length is 16 residues. Trimming shortened V by 2 bases and J by 2 bases, and 15 bases separated the two germline ends. Germline V CDR1 and CDR2: SGHTA, FQGNSA. In nucleotides, the CDR3 is TGTGCCAGCAGCTTAAACTCCGGCAGCGTTAACACTGAAGCTTTCTTT. Its protein is CASSLNSGSVNTEAFF.

J is TRBJ2-2 and V is TRBV28; D is undetermined. V lost 3 bases and J lost 3, with 11 bases in between. This CDR3 is 15 amino acids long. Germline assignment: CDR1 MDHEN and CDR2 SYDVKM. CDR3 sequence reads: CASSLAKAYTGELFF. The CDR3, as DNA: TGTGCCAGCAGTTTGGCAAAGGCTTACACCGGGGAGCTGTTTTTT.

This clone was detected many times. The V and J genes are TRBV5-4 and TRBJ2-7, with D possibly matching TRBD2 (7 bases). The CDR3 spans 15 residues. The ends were cut back, 4 bases at V and 2 bases at J, with 16 bases in the middle. Per the germline V gene, CDR1 is SGHNT and CDR2 is YYREEE (reference sequence). The CDR3 DNA sequence: TGTGCCAGCAGCCTCGGAGGCGGGGGCCCCTACGAGCAGTACTTC. Amino acids: CASSLGGGGPYEQYF.

DNA for the CDR3: TGTGCCAGTGCCCCAGGGGGCCATGAAAAACTGTTTTTT. Translating gives CASAPGGHEKLFF. V is TRBV19 and J is TRBJ1-4; 8 bases fit TRBD1. The CDR3 has 13 residues. The germline V gene encodes CDR1 LNHDA and CDR2 SQIVND (reference sequence). Germline trimming cut 8 bases from V and 6 bases from J; bases unmatched to any gene: 5.

The chain combines TRBV6-1 with TRBJ1-4; 9 bases match TRBD1. Unmatched junction bases numbered 10, after V lost 6 bases and J lost 8 bases. Per germline, CDR1 MNHNS and CDR2 SASEGT. This CDR3 region has 15 residues. This CDR3 is CASSVGQGIKEKLFF. The CDR3 bases are TGTGCCAGCAGCGTCGGACAGGGGATAAAGGAAAAACTGTTTTTT.

Notes on this clone: This sample also contains other DNA sequences that code for the same CDR3. This chain uses TRBV11-2 with TRBJ1-4; no firm D call. Trimming stripped 5 bases from V and 0 bases from J, with 4 bases between. The CDR3 runs to 13 residues. Germline V CDR1 and CDR2: SGHAT, FQNNGV. The CDR3 region has the DNA TGTGCCAGCAGCCTCTCAACTAATGAAAAACTGTTTTTT. Encoded protein: CASSLSTNEKLFF.

The table lists this clone with a few counts. V usage is TRBV5-1 and J usage is TRBJ2-5; a possible D gene is TRBD2 (6 bases). CDR1 is SGHRS, CDR2 YFSETQ, per germline. The CDR3 spans 14 residues. V gave up 4 bases and J gave up 3 bases, with 13 bases separating them. The CDR3 loop reads CASSVESGEETQYF. The CDR3 bases are TGCGCCAGCAGCGTGGAGTCGGGGGAAGAGACCCAGTACTTC.

The chain has TRBV10-2 and TRBJ1-2, with 8 bases lining up with TRBD1. The CDR3 has 13 residues. With 2 bases clipped from V and 5 bases from J, the junction kept 1 base outside the gene matches. Germline CDR1 reads WSHSY; CDR2 reads SAAADI. CDR3 loop: CASSEGQGYGYTF. The CDR3 coding sequence is TGCGCCAGCAGTGAGGGACAGGGTTATGGCTACACCTTC.

The chain has TRBV7-8 and TRBJ1-3; TRBD1 is a possible D gene (6 bases). The germline V gene encodes CDR1 SGHVS and CDR2 FQNEAQ. The CDR3 contains 16 residues. Trimming cost V 1 base and J 4 bases, with 14 bases left between them. CDR3: CASSLVKGTSGNTIYF. The CDR3 bases are TGTGCCAGCAGCTTAGTTAAGGGGACATCGGGAAACACCATATATTTT.

The chain joins TRBV7-2 to TRBJ1-1; possible D gene TRBD1, 5 bases. Germline CDR1 and CDR2: SGHTA and FQGNSA. The CDR3 runs to 17 residues. V was pared by 4 bases and J by 2 bases, with 20 bases between. CDR3 coding DNA: TGTGCCAGCAGCTCCTTCGACAGTACCAGCCCTAACACTGAAGCTTTCTTT. This sequence encodes CASSSFDSTSPNTEAFF.

The chain combines TRBV11-2 with TRBJ2-7, with TRBD1 as a possible D gene (6 bases). V was trimmed by 0 bases and J by 6 bases, leaving 9 bases between them. The CDR3 spans 13 residues. CDR1 and CDR2 from the germline V gene are SGHAT and FQNNGV. The CDR3 region is CASSLDLRGEQYF. As DNA, the CDR3 is TGTGCCAGCAGCTTAGATCTCAGGGGCGAGCAGTACTTC.

The V call is TRBV19, the J call TRBJ1-2; the match to TRBD1 covers 8 bases. The germline V gene has CDR1 LNHDA and CDR2 SQIVND (reference sequence). V shed 3 bases, J shed 7 bases, and the junction held 7 bases outside the gene matches. The CDR3 is 14 amino acids. CDR3 sequence reads: CASSIPGQGRGYTF. In DNA form, the CDR3 reads TGTGCCAGTAGTATCCCCGGACAGGGTCGTGGCTACACCTTC.

A note on this clone: Other DNA sequences in this sample translate to the same CDR3. The gene calls are TRBV19 and TRBJ1-5; D remains unclear. The CDR3 covers 12 residues. Per the germline V gene, CDR1 is LNHDA and CDR2 is SQIVND (reference sequence). V lost 6 bases and J 1 base, leaving 4 bases between the germline ends. The CDR3 DNA sequence: TGTGCCAGTAGCAGGAGCAATCAGCCCCAGCATTTT. Its translation is CASSRSNQPQHF.

A single count supports this clone. The genes are TRBV11-2 and TRBJ2-7; 8 bases agree with TRBD1. Germline trimming cut 1 base from V and 2 bases from J; bases unmatched to any gene: 7. This CDR3 has 16 residues. CDR1 is SGHAT and CDR2 is FQNNGV in the germline V gene. In DNA, the CDR3 is TGTGCCAGCAGCTTAGTAATGGGGACAGGCACCTACGAGCAGTACTTC. It encodes CASSLVMGTGTYEQYF.

A few counts support this clone. This sample also contains other DNA sequences that code for the same CDR3. This chain uses TRBV6-5 with TRBJ2-7; 10 bases are shared with TRBD2. J lost 4 bases, V lost 0 bases, and 3 bases had no gene match. Germline V gives CDR1 MNHEY, CDR2 SVGAGI. This CDR3 region has 15 residues. The DNA of the CDR3 is TGTGCCAGCAGTTACTCGGCTAGCGGGAGTTACGAGCAGTACTTC. Translation gives CASSYSASGSYEQYF.